The TCR beta chain described here comes from a study of PD-1 blockade in classical Hodgkin lymphoma. Whole-study findings and limits: Patients with a complete response exhibited baseline diversity comparable to newly diagnosed patients. By C4D1 there was a significant rise in CD4+ TCR diversity but not in CD8+ TCR diversity.

Brentuximab vedotin exposure varied among the patients, all of whom had relapsed after autologous stem cell transplantation. Libraries were prepared by immunoSEQ multiplex PCR; TCRdb keeps only in-frame clonotypes and omits some of them. The repertoire holds several thousand clones, with 84% as singletons. Of note for this clone: Its specificity is not known.

Trimming removed 6 bases from V and 0 bases from J, with 18 bases in between. The germline gives CDR1 SGHRS, CDR2 YFSETQ. The CDR3 spans 16 residues. This clonotype was obtained from a human donor with classical Hodgkin lymphoma. Sequencing used peripheral blood mononuclear cells (PBMCs), obtained at baseline. The rearrangement links TRBV5-1 to TRBJ1-1, with D perhaps matching TRBD1 (5 bases). CDR3 in amino acids: CASTTEPRGLNTEAFF. CDR3 in DNA: TGCGCCAGCACCACGGAACCTCGGGGCCTGAACACTGAAGCTTTCTTT.